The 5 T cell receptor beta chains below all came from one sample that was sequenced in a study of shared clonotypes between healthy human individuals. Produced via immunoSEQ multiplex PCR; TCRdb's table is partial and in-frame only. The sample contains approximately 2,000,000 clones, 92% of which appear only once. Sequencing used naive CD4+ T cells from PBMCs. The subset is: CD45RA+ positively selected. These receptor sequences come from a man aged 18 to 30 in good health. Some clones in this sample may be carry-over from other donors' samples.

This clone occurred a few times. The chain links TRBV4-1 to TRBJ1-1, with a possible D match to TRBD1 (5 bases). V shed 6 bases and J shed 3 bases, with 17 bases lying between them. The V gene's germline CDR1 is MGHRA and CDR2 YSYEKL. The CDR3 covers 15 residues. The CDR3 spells CASSLGAMGDTEAFF. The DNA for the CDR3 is TGCGCCAGCAGTCTCGGGGCTATGGGGGACACTGAAGCTTTCTTT.

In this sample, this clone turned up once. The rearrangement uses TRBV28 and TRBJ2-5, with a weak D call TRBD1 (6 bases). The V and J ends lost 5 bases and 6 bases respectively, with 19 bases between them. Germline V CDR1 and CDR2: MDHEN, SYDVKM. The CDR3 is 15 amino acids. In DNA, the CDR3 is TGTGCCAGCAGTCCTACCCGAGACAGGCGACAGACCCAGTACTTC. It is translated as CASSPTRDRRQTQYF.

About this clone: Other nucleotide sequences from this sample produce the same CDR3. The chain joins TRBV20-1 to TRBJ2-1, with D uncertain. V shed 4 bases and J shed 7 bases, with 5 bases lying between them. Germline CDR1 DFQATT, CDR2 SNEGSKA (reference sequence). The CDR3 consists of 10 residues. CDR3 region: CSATGNEQFF. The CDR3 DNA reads TGCAGTGCTACCGGGAATGAGCAGTTCTTC.

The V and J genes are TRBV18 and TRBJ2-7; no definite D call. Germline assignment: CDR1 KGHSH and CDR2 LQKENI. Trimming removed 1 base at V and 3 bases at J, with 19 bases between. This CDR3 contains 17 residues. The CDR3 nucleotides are TGTGCCAGCTCACCACGCGGACGGACCAGAATTGTCTACGAGCAGTACTTC. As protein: CASSPRGRTRIVYEQYF.

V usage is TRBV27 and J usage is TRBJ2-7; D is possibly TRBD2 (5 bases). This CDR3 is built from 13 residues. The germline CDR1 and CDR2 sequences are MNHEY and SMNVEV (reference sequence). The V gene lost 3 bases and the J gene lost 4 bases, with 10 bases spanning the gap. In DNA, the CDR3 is TGTGCCAGCAGTTTGGCTCCGGGGTACGAGCAGTACTTC. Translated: CASSLAPGYEQYF.